This T cell receptor (beta chain) was identified in a study of radiation and T cells in renal cell carcinoma. Study-level points and caveats: Top tumor clonotypes rose in blood 2 weeks post-radiation, then contracted.

Comments on this clone: What it recognizes is unknown.

This sample's time point: blood 4 weeks post-SBRT, at nephrectomy. Sample treatment: 15 Gy SBRT to primary tumor, nephrectomy 4 weeks later. Generated by immunoSEQ multiplex PCR, the TCRdb table keeps only in-frame clones and is missing some. The table includes about 78,000 clones, roughly nine tenths detected once. CDR3 length: 15 amino acids. Germline CDR1 GTSNPN, CDR2 SVGIG (reference sequence). V dropped 4 bases and J dropped 5; count of bases not matched to a gene: 10. The clonotype was recovered from a woman in her 70s with renal cell carcinoma. Material: blood, obtained from a patient whose treatment included radiotherapy and nephrectomy. The chain carries TRBV30 and TRBJ2-5; 10 bases are a match to TRBD2. Here the CDR3 DNA reads TGTGCCTGGACTAAGCGGGGGGGCCGGAGGGAGACCCAGTACTTC. It translates to CAWTKRGGRRETQYF.